These 18 T cell receptor beta chains came from one sample sequenced in a study of sequential checkpoint blockade in melanoma. Some clones are missing from TCRdb's copy, which holds only in-frame ones; the method was immunoSEQ multiplex PCR. The repertoire holds 25,000 to 35,000 clones, with 75% to 85% as singletons. Stated treatment: randomized to nivolumab then ipilimumab (arm A) or the reverse (arm B). The material was CD8+ T cells sorted from blood (inferred from file names), obtained from a patient given nivolumab and ipilimumab in sequence. These receptors originate from a human donor with melanoma.

Only a few counts were recorded for this clone. V is TRBV6-5 and J is TRBJ1-1; D possibly corresponds to TRBD1 (6 bases). The CDR3 has 14 amino acids. The V end lost 5 bases, the J end lost 3 bases, and 13 bases lay between the germline ends. The V gene's germline CDR1 is MNHEY and CDR2 SVGAGI. DNA of the CDR3: TGTGCCAGCAGTACGCTGGGGGCTGACACTGAAGCTTTCTTT. It codes for CASSTLGADTEAFF.

CDR3 in DNA: TGTGCCGTACCGGGACTAACTCCCTACGAGCAGTACTTC. Amino acids: CAVPGLTPYEQYF. The chain employs TRBV2 and TRBJ2-7; TRBD2 matches 7 bases. Germline CDR1 is SNHLY and CDR2 is FYNNEI. The CDR3 extends over 13 amino acids. The J segment lost 2 bases and the V segment lost 11 bases, leaving 9 bases of the junction unmatched.

The chain uses TRBV6-5 and TRBJ2-4; D uncertain. Germline CDR1 MNHEY, CDR2 SVGAGI. The CDR3 sequence is 14 residues long. Between the trimmed V and J ends, which lost 8 bases and 3 bases, there was a span of 14 bases. CDR3 coding DNA: TGTGCCAGCCAGTTGGGTCGAGGCAAAAACATTCAGTACTTC. It is translated as CASQLGRGKNIQYF.

V gene TRBV10-3 combines with J gene TRBJ2-7; TRBD1 matches 9 bases. From germline, CDR1 is ENHRY and CDR2 SYGVKD. The length of the CDR3 is 15 residues. V was clipped by 8 bases and J by 3 bases; unmatched bases: 11. The CDR3 sequence is CAIADLGQGSYEQYF. The CDR3 DNA reads as TGTGCCATCGCCGATCTGGGACAGGGTAGCTACGAGCAGTACTTC.

The chain uses TRBV27 and TRBJ2-1; TRBD2 agrees at 7 bases. The CDR3 runs to 15 residues. J lost 5 bases, V lost 6 bases, and 10 bases had no gene match. Germline assignment: CDR1 MNHEY and CDR2 SMNVEV (reference sequence). The CDR3 sequence is CASSPRERDHNEQFF. In nucleotides, the CDR3 is TGTGCCAGCAGCCCGCGGGAGCGGGACCACAATGAGCAGTTCTTC.

This clone was counted once. Germline is not matched at one junction end, which may reflect a read error. The V gene is TRBV20-1, the J gene TRBJ1-1; no firm D call. Per germline, CDR1 DFQATT and CDR2 SNEGSKA (reference sequence). This CDR3 spans 11 amino acids. The DNA of the CDR3 is TGCAGTGCAAGAGACTACACTGAAGCTTTCTTT. It translates to CSARDYTEAFF.

The chain joins TRBV7-2 to TRBJ1-6, with D possibly being TRBD1 (5 bases). CDR1 is SGHTA and CDR2 is FQGNSA in the germline V gene. This CDR3 is built from 19 residues. Trimming cost V 3 bases and J 6 bases, with 24 bases left between them. The DNA for the CDR3 is TGTGCCAGCAGCTTGCATCTGGGCAGGAGGGGAAGGGGTAATTCACCCCTCCACTTT. Amino acid sequence: CASSLHLGRRGRGNSPLHF.

The V call is TRBV6-5, the J call TRBJ2-5; 8 nucleotides align to TRBD2. The assigned J gene may be wrong: the sequence end matches TRBJ2-7 better. The V gene's germline CDR1 is MNHEY and CDR2 SVGAGI. The length of the CDR3 is 14 residues. In DNA form, the CDR3 reads TGTGCCAGCAGTTACGCGGGGGGATCCTACGAGCAGTACTTC. It specifies CASSYAGGSYEQYF.

A remark on this clone: Other nucleotide sequences from this sample produce the same CDR3. The chain employs TRBV6-1 and TRBJ2-2, with D tentatively TRBD2 (5 bases). V was pared by 2 bases and J by 2 bases, with 18 bases between. Germline V gives CDR1 MNHNS, CDR2 SASEGT. The CDR3 extends over 18 amino acids. CDR3 loop: CASSETIRRVLNTGELFF. As DNA, the CDR3 is TGTGCCAGCAGTGAAACCATCAGGCGGGTCCTTAACACCGGGGAGCTGTTTTTT.

The V call is TRBV7-8, the J call TRBJ1-5; 7 nucleotides match TRBD1. The ends lost 8 bases at V and 5 bases at J; junction bases unmatched: 9. Germline assignment: CDR1 SGHVS and CDR2 FQNEAQ. The CDR3 consists of 14 residues. Here the CDR3 reads CASVPGGVDQPQHF. The CDR3 DNA follows: TGTGCCAGCGTCCCAGGGGGAGTCGATCAGCCCCAGCATTTT.

The V and J genes are TRBV5-6 and TRBJ1-2, with D unclear. The CDR3 loop spans 12 amino acids. With 0 bases removed from V and 8 bases from J, the gap between germline ends came to 8 bases. CDR1 and CDR2 from the germline V gene are SGHDT and YYEEEE. The CDR3, as DNA: TGTGCCAGCAGCTTGGGACTAAAGGGCTACACCTTC. As protein: CASSLGLKGYTF.

In this sample, this clone turned up a few times. Other DNA sequences in the sample encode the same CDR3. The V call is TRBV11-1, the J call TRBJ1-6; possible D gene TRBD1, 6 bases. V lost 5 bases to trimming and J lost 7 bases, with 12 bases between them. CDR3 length: 14 residues. Germline V lookup: CDR1 SGHAT, CDR2 FQDESV (reference sequence). The CDR3 region is CASSRTGNNSPLHF. The DNA for the CDR3 is TGTGCCAGCAGCCGAACAGGGAACAATTCACCCCTCCACTTT. Supplemented by reference TRBV11-1 and TRBJ1-6, the full variable domain reads EAEVAQSPRYKITEKSQAVAFWCDPISGHATLYWYRQILGQGPELLVQFQDESVVDDSQLPKDRFSAERLKGVDSTLKIQPAELGDSAMYLCASSRTGNNSPLHFGNGTRLTVT.

This clone was counted only a few times. V and J are TRBV28 and TRBJ2-1; 7 bases are shared with TRBD2. V gave up 6 bases and J gave up 9 bases; unmatched junction bases: 11. This CDR3 is 14 amino acids long. Germline CDR1 reads MDHEN; CDR2 reads SYDVKM. CDR3 nucleotides: TGTGCCAGCAGCTCAAGGGAGAAGCGGGGTGAGCAGTTCTTC. Translation gives CASSSREKRGEQFF.

The CDR3 protein is CASSWDRGYEQYF. The CDR3 DNA is TGTGCCAGCAGTTGGGACAGAGGGTACGAGCAGTACTTC. The V gene is TRBV28, the J gene TRBJ2-7; TRBD1 agrees at 7 bases. CDR1 and CDR2 (germline): MDHEN, SYDVKM. V was clipped by 4 bases and J by 4 bases; unmatched bases: 4. The CDR3 has 13 amino acids.

The J gene is TRBJ2-1, the V gene TRBV6-4, with TRBD2 as a possible D gene (5 bases). The V gene's germline CDR1 is MRHNA and CDR2 SNTAGT. Deletions cut 5 bases from V and 9 bases from J, with 14 bases between. The CDR3 covers 13 residues. CDR3 bases: TGTGCCAGCAGTCCGGGGTTTGGGCCTGAGCAGTTCTTC. Translating it yields CASSPGFGPEQFF.

The CDR3 coding sequence is TGTGCCAGCAGCGCCGGGACATCTCTAGGGAACACTGAAGCTTTCTTT. As protein: CASSAGTSLGNTEAFF. V and J are TRBV7-6 and TRBJ1-1, with a tentative D call TRBD1 (6 bases). V lost 5 bases and J lost 1, with 17 bases in between. The CDR3 extends over 16 amino acids. Germline V gene data show CDR1 as SGHVS and CDR2 as FNYEAQ.

The gene calls are TRBV28 and TRBJ2-7, with 9 positions matching TRBD2. The germline gives CDR1 MDHEN, CDR2 SYDVKM. CDR3 length: 14 amino acids. The ends lost 3 bases at V and 4 bases at J; junction bases unmatched: 4. The CDR3 region is CASSLGLAGYEQYF. The DNA of the CDR3 is TGTGCCAGCAGTTTGGGGCTAGCGGGATACGAGCAGTACTTC.

The chain carries TRBV5-6 and TRBJ1-3; D is possibly TRBD1 (6 bases). Germline V CDR1 and CDR2: SGHDT, YYEEEE. The CDR3 runs to 14 residues. Trimming stripped 2 bases from V and 2 bases from J, with 8 bases between. The CDR3 here is CASSFGTTGNTIYF. CDR3 in DNA: TGTGCCAGCAGCTTCGGGACAACTGGAAACACCATATATTTT.